A single sample is the source of the 15 T cell receptor beta chains below, sequenced in a study of cytomegalovirus exposure and HLA in healthy donors. Amplification used 60 Vbeta primers and 13 Jbeta primers. The assay was immunoSEQ multiplex PCR, and TCRdb's table has in-frame clones only and misses some. Of 80,000 to 130,000 clones listed, around 80% were seen once; the top ten hold 4.1%. What was sequenced was PBMCs. These receptor sequences come from a female donor in good health and CMV-seropositive.

This chain connects TRBV5-1 to TRBJ1-1, with TRBD1 identical over 7 bases. Germline V CDR1 and CDR2: SGHRS, YFSETQ. The CDR3 is 14 amino acids. J was trimmed by 2 bases and V by 4 bases; bases with no gene match: 5. The CDR3 DNA reads as TGCGCCAGCAGCACGGACAGGAGAAACACTGAAGCTTTCTTT. It is translated as CASSTDRRNTEAFF.

This rearrangement joins TRBV6-5 to TRBJ1-1; D might be TRBD1 (5 bases). Germline V lookup: CDR1 MNHEY, CDR2 SVGAGI. Trimming removed 2 bases from V and 5 bases from J, with 12 bases in between. The CDR3 extends over 14 amino acids. CDR3 coding DNA: TGTGCCAGCAGTTACACCGGGGGGAGGACTGAAGCTTTCTTT. Its translation is CASSYTGGRTEAFF.

The V gene is TRBV6-5, the J gene TRBJ1-1; D possibly corresponds to TRBD1 (5 bases). Germline CDR1 reads MNHEY; CDR2 reads SVGAGI. There are 15 residues in the CDR3. The V end was cut by 0 bases, the J end by 1 base, with 9 bases between. The CDR3 sequence: CASSYSRQGNTEAFF. In DNA form, the CDR3 reads TGTGCCAGCAGTTACTCGAGGCAGGGGAACACTGAAGCTTTCTTT.

This clone came up a few times. This chain connects TRBV9 to TRBJ2-7; TRBD1 aligns across 10 bases. The CDR3 sequence is 14 residues long. In germline, CDR1 is SGDLS, CDR2 YYNGEE. Trimming took 0 bases from V and 6 from J; bases not matched to a gene: 3. In nucleotides, the CDR3 is TGTGCCAGCAGCGTAGGGACAGGGGGGTCCGAGCAGTACTTC. It is translated as CASSVGTGGSEQYF.

This rearrangement joins TRBV19 to TRBJ2-2; TRBD2 matches 7 bases. The trim removed 6 bases at V and 2 bases at J, leaving 6 bases unmatched. The germline gives CDR1 LNHDA, CDR2 SQIVND (reference sequence). CDR3 size: 15 residues. The CDR3 DNA reads TGTGCCAGTAGAAGGGGACTACCAAACACCGGGGAGCTGTTTTTT. This gives the protein CASRRGLPNTGELFF.

This clone has only one observation. This chain uses TRBV18 with TRBJ2-1; 14 bases agree with TRBD2. V trimming: 0 bases; J trimming: 7 bases; junction bases outside the gene matches: 8. The germline gives CDR1 KGHSH, CDR2 LQKENI. The CDR3 consists of 18 residues. As DNA, the CDR3 is TGTGCCAGCTCACCACCGTTGTCGGGACTAGCGGGAGTTAATGAGCAGTTCTTC. This translates into CASSPPLSGLAGVNEQFF.

This clone has only a few counts. The V call is TRBV6-1, the J call TRBJ1-5; TRBD1 matches at 10 bases. The CDR3 is made up of 15 amino acids. Trimming cost V 5 bases and J 3 bases; bases outside gene matches: 4. Germline loops: CDR1 MNHNS, CDR2 SASEGT. This CDR3 is CASSWTGGINQPQHF. The CDR3 nucleotides are TGTGCCAGCAGTTGGACAGGGGGGATCAATCAGCCCCAGCATTTT.

This clone has just one count. The J gene is TRBJ1-5, the V gene TRBV6-5; TRBD1 is a possible D gene (6 bases). The V end was cut by 6 bases, the J end by 1 base, with 13 bases between. The CDR3 has 15 amino acids. From germline, CDR1 is MNHEY and CDR2 SVGAGI. The CDR3 sequence is CASRTGLRSNQPQHF. CDR3 in DNA: TGTGCCAGCAGAACAGGGCTTAGGAGCAATCAGCCCCAGCATTTT.

The rearrangement joins TRBV6-5 to TRBJ1-1; D is possibly TRBD1 (6 bases). Trimming left V 2 bases short and J 1 base short, with 11 bases between. This CDR3 has 15 amino acids. Germline V gene lookup returns CDR1 MNHEY and CDR2 SVGAGI. The CDR3 DNA sequence: TGTGCCAGCAGTTACGGTGGACAGCCGAACACTGAAGCTTTCTTT. This codes for CASSYGGQPNTEAFF.

The chain carries TRBV9 and TRBJ2-1; 10 bases agree with TRBD2. V shed 3 bases and J 6 bases; nucleotides not matched to a gene: 3. From germline, CDR1 is SGDLS and CDR2 YYNGEE. This CDR3 is 14 amino acids long. CDR3: CASSGAGGVNEQFF. Written as DNA, the CDR3 is TGTGCCAGCAGCGGAGCGGGAGGGGTCAATGAGCAGTTCTTC.

The rearrangement joins TRBV2 to TRBJ2-6; D might be TRBD2 (5 bases). CDR1 and CDR2 from the germline V gene are SNHLY and FYNNEI. V was pared by 6 bases and J by 3 bases, with 12 bases between. CDR3 size: 15 residues. The CDR3 sequence: CASRRALGGANVLTF. The CDR3 DNA is TGTGCCAGCAGGAGGGCCTTGGGTGGGGCCAACGTCCTGACTTTC.

This clone was found once. This chain joins TRBV9 and TRBJ1-1; D is unclear. This CDR3 has 13 amino acids. Germline lookup yields CDR1 SGDLS and CDR2 YYNGEE. Trimming stripped 4 bases from V and 0 bases from J, with 7 bases between. CDR3 nucleotide sequence: TGTGCCAGCAGCACCCAGGTGAACACTGAAGCTTTCTTT. Translated, it gives CASSTQVNTEAFF. The variable domain in full, with the rest retrieved from reference TRBV9 and TRBJ1-1, is DSGVTQTPKHLITATGQRVTLRCSPRSGDLSVYWYQQSLDQGLQFLIQYYNGEERAKGNILERFSAQQFPDLHSELNLSSLELGDSALYFCASSTQVNTEAFFGQGTRLTVV.

This chain joins TRBV7-6 and TRBJ2-2, with 8 positions matching TRBD2. CDR1 and CDR2 from the germline V gene are SGHVS and FNYEAQ. V lost 3 bases to trimming and J lost 3 bases; unmatched junction nucleotides: 3. The CDR3 spans 15 residues. The CDR3 is CASSLRGDYTGELFF. In DNA form, the CDR3 reads TGTGCCAGCAGCTTGCGGGGGGACTACACCGGGGAGCTGTTTTTT.

The chain recombines TRBV5-1 with TRBJ2-3, with D perhaps matching TRBD2 (6 bases). Germline V gene data show CDR1 as SGHRS and CDR2 as YFSETQ. Deletions cut 3 bases from V and 2 bases from J, with 16 bases between. The CDR3 runs 16 residues. CDR3 bases: TGCGCCAGCAGCTCCACGTCCGGGAGTGCCACAGATACGCAGTATTTT. This encodes CASSSTSGSATDTQYF.

The J gene is TRBJ2-3, the V gene TRBV7-2, with unresolved D. This CDR3 comprises 15 residues. Germline V gene sequence: CDR1 SGHTA, CDR2 FQGNSA. The V end lost 5 bases, the J end lost 0 bases, and 12 bases lay between the germline ends. The CDR3 coding sequence is TGTGCCAGCAGCCCCCGTGCGGTTAGCACAGATACGCAGTATTTT. Encoded protein: CASSPRAVSTDTQYF.